This TCR beta chain stems from a study of T cell responses to AZD1222 COVID-19 vaccine. Study as a whole: Researchers grouped second doses given at about 4 or about 12 weeks into one pool.

The study, taken as a whole, reports: Donor demographics were predominantly white British with a female majority; clonal diversity may be underestimated.

Concerning this clone itself: As yet, its antigen is unknown.

With 3 bases removed from V and 4 bases from J, the gap between germline ends came to 12 bases. The CDR3 loop spans 14 amino acids. Germline V gene sequence: CDR1 MDHEN, CDR2 SYDVKM. The protocol was immunoSEQ multiplex PCR, while the TCRdb copy is restricted to in-frame clones and leaves out a portion. The sample yields 90,000 to 110,000 clones, roughly 88% seen once. The receptor comes from an adult in good health. This chain uses TRBV28 with TRBJ1-2, with a tentative D call TRBD1 (6 bases). The sequencing here drew on peripheral blood, taken on day 0 of AZD1222 vaccination. As DNA, the CDR3 is TGTGCCAGCAGTTTTGCAGGGGAGGTCTATGGCTACACCTTC. Its protein product is CASSFAGEVYGYTF.